The 4 T cell receptor beta chains listed next were all sequenced from one sample in a study of shared clonotypes between healthy human individuals. Generated by immunoSEQ multiplex PCR, the TCRdb table keeps only in-frame clones and is missing some. Among about 660,000 clones listed, under 80% were seen once. The material sequenced was memory CD4+ T cells sorted from blood. Subset meaning: CD45RA-negative fraction. The receptors here all came from a woman aged 25 to 39 in good health.

The genes are TRBV27 and TRBJ2-5, with D tentatively TRBD1 (5 bases). Germline V lookup: CDR1 MNHEY, CDR2 SMNVEV (reference sequence). Trimming left V 5 bases short and J 2 bases short, with 12 bases between. The CDR3 extends over 14 amino acids. The CDR3 is CASSRGWSQETQYF. The CDR3 coding sequence is TGTGCCAGCAGTAGGGGTTGGTCTCAAGAGACCCAGTACTTC.

This clone was observed a single time. This CDR3 reads CASSPAVFGNTIYF. The CDR3 DNA is TGCGCCAGCAGCCCCGCCGTATTCGGAAACACCATATATTTT. The rearrangement joins TRBV5-1 to TRBJ1-3; D uncertain. V was shortened by 4 bases and J by 4 bases, with 12 bases between the two germline ends. The CDR3 consists of 14 residues. Germline V gene lookup returns CDR1 SGHRS and CDR2 YFSETQ.

This clone was seen more than once but under ten times. This sequence joins TRBV6-1 and TRBJ1-1, with 7 bases fitting TRBD1. The CDR3 contains 14 residues. Unmatched junction bases numbered 5, after V lost 6 bases and J lost 1 base. Germline loops: CDR1 MNHNS, CDR2 SASEGT. The CDR3, as DNA: TGTGCCAGCAGGTTAGGACAGGAGAACACTGAAGCTTTCTTT. Translated, it gives CASRLGQENTEAFF.

This sequence joins TRBV5-5 and TRBJ2-5; D ambiguous. The CDR3 runs to 13 residues. Germline-derived CDR1 and CDR2 are SGHKS and YYEKEE (reference sequence). V gave up 7 bases and J gave up 4 bases, with 14 bases separating them. As DNA, the CDR3 is TGTGCCAGCTTAAGTCGTGGTTCAGAGACCCAGTACTTC. This sequence encodes CASLSRGSETQYF.